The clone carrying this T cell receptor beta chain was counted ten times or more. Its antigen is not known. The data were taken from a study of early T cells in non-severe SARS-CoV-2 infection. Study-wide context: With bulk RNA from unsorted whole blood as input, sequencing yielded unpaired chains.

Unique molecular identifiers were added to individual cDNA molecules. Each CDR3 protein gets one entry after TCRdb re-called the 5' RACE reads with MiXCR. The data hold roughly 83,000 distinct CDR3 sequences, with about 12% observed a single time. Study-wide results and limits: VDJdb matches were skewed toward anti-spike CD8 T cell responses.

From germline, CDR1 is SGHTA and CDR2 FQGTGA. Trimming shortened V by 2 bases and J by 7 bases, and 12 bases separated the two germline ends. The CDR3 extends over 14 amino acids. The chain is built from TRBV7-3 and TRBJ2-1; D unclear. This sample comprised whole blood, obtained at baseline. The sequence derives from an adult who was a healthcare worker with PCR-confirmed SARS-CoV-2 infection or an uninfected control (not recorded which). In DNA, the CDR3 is TGTGCCAGCAGCTTAGATGTGGTGGTTAATGAGCAGTTCTTC. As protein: CASSLDVVVNEQFF.